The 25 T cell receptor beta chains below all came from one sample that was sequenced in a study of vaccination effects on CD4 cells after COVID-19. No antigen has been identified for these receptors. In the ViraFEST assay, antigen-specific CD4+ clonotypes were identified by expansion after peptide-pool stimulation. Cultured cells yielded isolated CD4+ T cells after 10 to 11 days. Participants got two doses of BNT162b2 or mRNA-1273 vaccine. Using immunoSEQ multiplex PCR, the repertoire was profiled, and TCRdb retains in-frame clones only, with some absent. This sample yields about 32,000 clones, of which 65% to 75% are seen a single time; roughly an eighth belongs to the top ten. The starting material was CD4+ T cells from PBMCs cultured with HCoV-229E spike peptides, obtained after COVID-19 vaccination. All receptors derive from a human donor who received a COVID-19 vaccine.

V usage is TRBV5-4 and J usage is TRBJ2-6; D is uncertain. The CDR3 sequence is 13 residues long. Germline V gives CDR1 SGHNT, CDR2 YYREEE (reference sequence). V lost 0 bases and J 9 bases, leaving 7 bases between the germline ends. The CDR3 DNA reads TGTGCCAGCAGCTTGGCTAGGAGCAACGTCCTGACTTTC. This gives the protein CASSLARSNVLTF.

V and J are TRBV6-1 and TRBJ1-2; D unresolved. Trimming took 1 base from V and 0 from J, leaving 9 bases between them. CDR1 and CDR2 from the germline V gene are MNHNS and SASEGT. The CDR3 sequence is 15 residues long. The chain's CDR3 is CASSEGRIPNYGYTF. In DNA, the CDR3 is TGTGCCAGCAGTGAAGGCCGTATACCTAACTATGGCTACACCTTC.

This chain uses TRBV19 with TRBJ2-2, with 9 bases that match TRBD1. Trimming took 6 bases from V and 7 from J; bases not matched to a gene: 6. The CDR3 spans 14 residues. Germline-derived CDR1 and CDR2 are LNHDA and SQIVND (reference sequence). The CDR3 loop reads CASRRDRDFGELFF. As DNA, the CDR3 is TGTGCCAGTAGGAGGGACAGGGATTTCGGGGAGCTGTTTTTT.

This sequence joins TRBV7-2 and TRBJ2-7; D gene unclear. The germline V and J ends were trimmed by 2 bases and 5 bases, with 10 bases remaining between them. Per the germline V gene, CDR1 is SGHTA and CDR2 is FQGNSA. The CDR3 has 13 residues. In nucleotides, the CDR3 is TGTGCCAGCAGCTTATCTAAGCGCGACGAGCAGTACTTC. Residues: CASSLSKRDEQYF.

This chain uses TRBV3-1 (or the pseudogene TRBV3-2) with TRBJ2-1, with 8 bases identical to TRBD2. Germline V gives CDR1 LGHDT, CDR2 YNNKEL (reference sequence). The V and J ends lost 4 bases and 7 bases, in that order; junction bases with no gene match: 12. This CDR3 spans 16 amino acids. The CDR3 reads CASSRSLAGGWNEQFF. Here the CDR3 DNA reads TGTGCCAGCAGCCGCAGCCTAGCGGGCGGGTGGAATGAGCAGTTCTTC.

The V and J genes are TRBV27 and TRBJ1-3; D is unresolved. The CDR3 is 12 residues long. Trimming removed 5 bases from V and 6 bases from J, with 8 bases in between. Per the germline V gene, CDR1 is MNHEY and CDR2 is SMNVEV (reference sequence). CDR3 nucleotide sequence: TGTGCCAGCAGTATCATTCTAAACACCATATATTTT. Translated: CASSIILNTIYF.

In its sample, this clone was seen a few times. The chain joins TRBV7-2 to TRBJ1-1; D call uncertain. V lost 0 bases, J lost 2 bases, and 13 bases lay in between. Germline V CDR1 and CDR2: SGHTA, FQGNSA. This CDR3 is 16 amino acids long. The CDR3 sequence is CASSLAARVLNTEAFF. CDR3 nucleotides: TGTGCCAGCAGCTTAGCCGCTCGAGTCCTCAACACTGAAGCTTTCTTT.

The CDR3 region has the DNA TGTGCTAGTTTCCGAGGGACAGCCGGGTCACCCCTCCACTTT. Its protein product is CASFRGTAGSPLHF. J is TRBJ1-6 and V is TRBV12-5, with 7 nucleotides matching TRBD1. This CDR3 has 14 residues. Per germline, CDR1 LGHNT and CDR2 FRNRAP. V lost 8 bases to trimming and J lost 10 bases; unmatched junction nucleotides: 11.

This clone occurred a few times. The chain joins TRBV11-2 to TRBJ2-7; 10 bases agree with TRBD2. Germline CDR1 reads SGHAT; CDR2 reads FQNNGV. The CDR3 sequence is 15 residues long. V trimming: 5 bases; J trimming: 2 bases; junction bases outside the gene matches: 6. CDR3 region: CASSRAGGLAYEQYF. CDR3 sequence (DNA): TGTGCCAGCAGCCGAGCGGGGGGGCTTGCCTACGAGCAGTACTTC.

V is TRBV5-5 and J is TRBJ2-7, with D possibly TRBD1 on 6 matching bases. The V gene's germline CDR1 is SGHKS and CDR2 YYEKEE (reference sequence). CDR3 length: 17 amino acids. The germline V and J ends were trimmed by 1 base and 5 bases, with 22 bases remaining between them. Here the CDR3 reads CASSLPLRDKLLNEQYF. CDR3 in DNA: TGTGCCAGCAGCTTGCCCCTCAGGGACAAACTCTTGAACGAGCAGTACTTC.

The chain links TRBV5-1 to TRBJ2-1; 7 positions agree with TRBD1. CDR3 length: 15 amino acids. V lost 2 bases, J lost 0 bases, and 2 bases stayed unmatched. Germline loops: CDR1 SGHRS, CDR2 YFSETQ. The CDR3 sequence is CASSLQGSSYNEQFF. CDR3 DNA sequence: TGCGCCAGCAGCTTACAGGGGAGCTCCTACAATGAGCAGTTCTTC.

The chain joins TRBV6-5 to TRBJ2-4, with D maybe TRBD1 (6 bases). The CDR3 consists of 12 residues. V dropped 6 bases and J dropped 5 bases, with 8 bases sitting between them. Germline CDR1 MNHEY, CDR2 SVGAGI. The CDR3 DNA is TGTGCCAGCAGCGAGGGGGAAAACATTCAGTACTTC. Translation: CASSEGENIQYF.

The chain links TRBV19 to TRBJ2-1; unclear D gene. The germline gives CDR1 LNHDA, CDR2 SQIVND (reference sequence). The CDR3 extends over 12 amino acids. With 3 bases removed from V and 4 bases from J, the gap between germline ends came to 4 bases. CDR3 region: CASSMVYNEQFF. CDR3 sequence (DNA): TGTGCCAGTAGTATGGTGTACAATGAGCAGTTCTTC.

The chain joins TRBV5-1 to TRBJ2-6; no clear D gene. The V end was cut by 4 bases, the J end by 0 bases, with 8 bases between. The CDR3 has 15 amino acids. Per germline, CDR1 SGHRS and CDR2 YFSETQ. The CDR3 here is CASSPLISGANVLTF. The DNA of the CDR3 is TGCGCCAGCAGCCCTCTGATCTCTGGGGCCAACGTCCTGACTTTC.

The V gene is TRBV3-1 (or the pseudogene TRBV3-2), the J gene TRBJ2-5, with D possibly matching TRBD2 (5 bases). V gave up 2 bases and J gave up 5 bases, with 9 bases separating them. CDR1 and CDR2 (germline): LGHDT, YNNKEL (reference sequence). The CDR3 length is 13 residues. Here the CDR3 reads CASSQSGSETQYF. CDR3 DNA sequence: TGTGCCAGCAGCCAAAGTGGGAGCGAGACCCAGTACTTC.

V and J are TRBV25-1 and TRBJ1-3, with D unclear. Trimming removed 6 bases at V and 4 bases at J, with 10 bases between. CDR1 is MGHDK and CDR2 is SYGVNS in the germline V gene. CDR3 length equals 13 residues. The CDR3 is CASSPAWGNTIYF. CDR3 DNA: TGTGCCAGCAGCCCCGCGTGGGGAAACACCATATATTTT.

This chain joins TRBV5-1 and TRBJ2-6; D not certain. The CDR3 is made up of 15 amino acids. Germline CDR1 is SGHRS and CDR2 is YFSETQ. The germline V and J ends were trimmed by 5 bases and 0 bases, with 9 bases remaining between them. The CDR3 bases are TGCGCCAGCAGGGTGGGCCCCTCTGGGGCCAACGTCCTGACTTTC. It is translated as CASRVGPSGANVLTF.

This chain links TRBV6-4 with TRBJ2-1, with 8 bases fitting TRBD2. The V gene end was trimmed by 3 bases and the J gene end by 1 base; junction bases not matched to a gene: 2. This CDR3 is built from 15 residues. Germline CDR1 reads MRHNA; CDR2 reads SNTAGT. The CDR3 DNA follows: TGTGCCAGCAGTGAAGTAGCGGGGTCCTACAATGAGCAGTTCTTC. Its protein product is CASSEVAGSYNEQFF.

In nucleotides, the CDR3 is TGTGCCAGCAGCCCAGGGCTGGCGGATACGCAGTATTTT. Amino acid sequence: CASSPGLADTQYF. The V gene is TRBV3-1 (or the pseudogene TRBV3-2), the J gene TRBJ2-3; possible D gene TRBD1, 5 bases. Germline CDR1 is LGHDT and CDR2 is YNNKEL (reference sequence). Deletions cut 4 bases from V and 6 bases from J, with 11 bases between. This CDR3 contains 13 residues.

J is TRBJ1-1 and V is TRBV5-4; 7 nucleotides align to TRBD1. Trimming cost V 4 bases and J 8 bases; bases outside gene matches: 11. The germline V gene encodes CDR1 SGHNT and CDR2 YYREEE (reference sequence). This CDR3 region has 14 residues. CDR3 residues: CASSIGQAGNEAFF. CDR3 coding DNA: TGTGCCAGCAGCATCGGACAGGCGGGTAACGAAGCTTTCTTT.

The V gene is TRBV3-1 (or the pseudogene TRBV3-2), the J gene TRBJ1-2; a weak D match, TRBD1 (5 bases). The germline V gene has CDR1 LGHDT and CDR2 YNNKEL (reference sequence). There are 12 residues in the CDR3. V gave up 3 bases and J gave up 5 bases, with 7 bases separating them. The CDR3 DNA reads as TGTGCCAGCAGCCACCCAGGGTATGGCTACACCTTC. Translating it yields CASSHPGYGYTF.

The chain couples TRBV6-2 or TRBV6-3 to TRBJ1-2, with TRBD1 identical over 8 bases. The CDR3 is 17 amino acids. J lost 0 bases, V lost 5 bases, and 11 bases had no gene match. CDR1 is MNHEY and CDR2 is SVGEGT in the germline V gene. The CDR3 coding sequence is TGTGCCAGCAGTCTAAACACGGACAGGGAGGCTAACTATGGCTACACCTTC. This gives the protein CASSLNTDREANYGYTF.

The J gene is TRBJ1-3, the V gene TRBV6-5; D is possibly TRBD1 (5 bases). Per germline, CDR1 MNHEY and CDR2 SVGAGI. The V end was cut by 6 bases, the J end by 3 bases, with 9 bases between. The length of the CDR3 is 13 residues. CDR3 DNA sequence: TGTGCCAGCAGCGCCAGGGATGGAAACACCATATATTTT. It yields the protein CASSARDGNTIYF.

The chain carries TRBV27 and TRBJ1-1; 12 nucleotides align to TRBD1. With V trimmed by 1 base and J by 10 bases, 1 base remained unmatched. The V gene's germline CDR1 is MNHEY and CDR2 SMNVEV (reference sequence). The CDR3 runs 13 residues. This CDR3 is CASSLWDRGRAFF. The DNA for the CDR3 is TGTGCCAGCAGTTTATGGGACAGGGGGCGAGCTTTCTTT.

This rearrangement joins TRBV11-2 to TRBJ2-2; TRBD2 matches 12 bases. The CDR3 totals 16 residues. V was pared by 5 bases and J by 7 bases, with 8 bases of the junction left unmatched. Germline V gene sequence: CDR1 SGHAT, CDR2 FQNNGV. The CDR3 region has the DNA TGTGCCAGCAGCCTCCGGACTAGCGGGATGATCGGGGAGCTGTTTTTT. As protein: CASSLRTSGMIGELFF.